Reported below is one T cell receptor (beta chain). Its antigen is undetermined. This record comes from a study of PD-1 blockade in classical Hodgkin lymphoma. The study's findings and limits: With CD4+ cells, TCR diversity rose significantly by C4D1, but not with CD8+ cells. Still unresolved is the cause of the repertoire differences, which may be disease activity or prior therapy.

Libraries were prepared by immunoSEQ multiplex PCR; TCRdb keeps only in-frame clonotypes and omits some of them. The sample records about 94,000 clones, 89% being singletons. Trimming cost V 0 bases and J 1 base, with 5 bases left between them. The V gene's germline CDR1 is SGHKS and CDR2 YYEKEE (reference sequence). The CDR3 runs to 14 residues. There was relapse after autologous stem cell transplantation in every patient, and there was variation in brentuximab vedotin exposure. This chain connects TRBV5-5 to TRBJ1-5, with D hard to call. The sample was peripheral blood mononuclear cells (PBMCs), taken before the second cycle of nivolumab. The sequence came from a human donor with classical Hodgkin lymphoma. This CDR3 is CASSLVGSNQPQHF. The DNA of the CDR3 is TGTGCCAGCAGCTTGGTGGGGAGCAATCAGCCCCAGCATTTT.